The T cell receptor beta chain under discussion was sequenced for a study of Tregs in tolerant kidney transplant recipients. Study outcomes and limitations: The most relevant donor-specific Treg TCRbeta repertoire apparently came from expansion with activated donor B cells. Some patients' samples used different primers over time, so nucleotide sequences weren't comparable. No direct test of biological reproducibility was done here.

The repertoire was sequenced with immunoSEQ multiplex PCR; TCRdb's copy has only in-frame clones and lacks some. The sample shows about 50,000 clones, 89% of them seen only once. V shed 3 bases and J 0 bases; nucleotides not matched to a gene: 5. Germline-derived CDR1 and CDR2 are LGHNA and YNFKEQ. The CDR3 contains 16 residues. Recipients received nonmyeloablative bone marrow transplants from related graft donors, with transient mixed chimerism. CD4+CD25+CD127- Tregs, CD4+CD25- non-Tregs, CD4 and CD8 cells were sorted. Details on this clone: Its antigen is not identified.

The chain is built from TRBV4-2 and TRBJ2-1; 7 positions agree with TRBD1. This clonotype was sampled from a human patient who received a combined kidney and bone marrow transplant. Among the T cells, some may be from the graft donor. This specimen was CD8+ T cells from blood (PBMCs), taken 12 months after the transplant. The CDR3: CASSHPGDSSYNEQFF. The CDR3 DNA sequence: TGTGCCAGCAGCCATCCCGGGGACAGCTCCTACAATGAGCAGTTCTTC.